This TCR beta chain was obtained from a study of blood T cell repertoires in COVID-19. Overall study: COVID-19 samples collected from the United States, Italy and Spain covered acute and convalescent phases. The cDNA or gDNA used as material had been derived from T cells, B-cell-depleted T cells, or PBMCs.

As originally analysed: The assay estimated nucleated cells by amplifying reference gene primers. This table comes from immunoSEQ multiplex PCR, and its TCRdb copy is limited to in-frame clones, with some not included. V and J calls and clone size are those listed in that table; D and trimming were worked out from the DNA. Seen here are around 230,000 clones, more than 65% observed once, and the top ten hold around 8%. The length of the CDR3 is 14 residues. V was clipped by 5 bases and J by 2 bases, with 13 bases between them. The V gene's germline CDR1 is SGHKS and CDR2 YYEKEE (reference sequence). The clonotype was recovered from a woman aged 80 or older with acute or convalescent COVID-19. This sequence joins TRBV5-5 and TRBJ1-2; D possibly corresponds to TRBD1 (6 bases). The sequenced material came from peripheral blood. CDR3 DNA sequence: TGTGCCAGCAGTAAGGCAGGGGAGAACTATGGCTACACCTTC. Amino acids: CASSKAGENYGYTF.